The rows below give T cell receptor beta chains drawn from one sample of a study of long-term antiretroviral therapy in people with HIV. The repertoire was sequenced with immunoSEQ multiplex PCR; TCRdb's copy has only in-frame clones and lacks some. The sample holds roughly 21,000 clones; around 80% are singletons and the top ten take roughly a tenth. This specimen was unsorted PBMCs, taken 4.1 years after starting antiretroviral therapy. The source is a woman aged 40 to 50 with HIV. Both conserved end residues are part of each CDR3. D genes are given only for firm matches. Only part of the rows carry a size: once, few, many, or a class if the clone is expanded.

v_call: TRBV6-5
j_call: TRBJ1-2
d_call: -
cdr3_length: 15
clone_size: -
cdr3_nt: TGTGCCAGCAGTTACTTTGGGGCAGGGGTTTATGGCTACACCTTC
cdr3_aa: CASSYFGAGVYGYTF

v_call: TRBV6-5
j_call: TRBJ1-5
d_call: TRBD1
cdr3_length: 14
clone_size: -
cdr3_nt: TGTGCCAGCAGCCAGACAGGGGGCAATCAGCCCCAGCATTTT
cdr3_aa: CASSQTGGNQPQHF

v_call: TRBV4-2
j_call: TRBJ1-1
d_call: -
cdr3_length: 14
clone_size: few
cdr3_nt: TGTGCCAGCAGCCAAGATTCGGTGATCACTGAAGCTTTCTTT
cdr3_aa: CASSQDSVITEAFF

v_call: TRBV4-3
j_call: TRBJ2-2
d_call: TRBD2
cdr3_length: 17
clone_size: -
cdr3_nt: TGCGCCAGCAGCCAAGAATTCCTAGCGGGGCGGACCGGGGAGCTGTTTTTT
cdr3_aa: CASSQEFLAGRTGELFF

v_call: TRBV11-3
j_call: TRBJ1-1
d_call: -
cdr3_length: 15
clone_size: -
cdr3_nt: TGTGCCAGCAGCCCAGAACGCCAACCGAACACTGAAGCTTTCTTT
cdr3_aa: CASSPERQPNTEAFF

v_call: TRBV5-5
j_call: TRBJ1-2
d_call: -
cdr3_length: 15
clone_size: -
cdr3_nt: TGTGCCAGCAGCTTGGGCAGGGCGAACAGGGACGGCTACACCTTC
cdr3_aa: CASSLGRANRDGYTF

v_call: TRBV4-3
j_call: TRBJ1-2
d_call: -
cdr3_length: 15
clone_size: -
cdr3_nt: TGCGCCAGCAGCCAAGTGGGCAGGGAGGGTGAGGGCTACACCTTC
cdr3_aa: CASSQVGREGEGYTF

v_call: TRBV6-6
j_call: TRBJ1-2
d_call: TRBD1
cdr3_length: 15
clone_size: -
cdr3_nt: TGTGCCAGCAGTTACTCGGAACAGGGGTTCTATGGCTACACCTTC
cdr3_aa: CASSYSEQGFYGYTF

v_call: TRBV11-2
j_call: TRBJ1-6
d_call: -
cdr3_length: 15
clone_size: -
cdr3_nt: TGTGCCAGCAGCTCTCCCCACACGGAGGGGTCACCCCTCCACTTT
cdr3_aa: CASSSPHTEGSPLHF

v_call: TRBV27
j_call: TRBJ2-7
d_call: -
cdr3_length: 12
clone_size: -
cdr3_nt: TGTGCCAGCAGTGAAGGGGCGAGGGAGCAGTACTTC
cdr3_aa: CASSEGAREQYF

v_call: TRBV19
j_call: TRBJ2-1
d_call: TRBD2
cdr3_length: 17
clone_size: -
cdr3_nt: TGTGCCAGTAGTATAGGGAGCGGGGGGGCTGCCTACAATGAGCAGTTCTTC
cdr3_aa: CASSIGSGGAAYNEQFF

v_call: TRBV2
j_call: TRBJ1-6
d_call: TRBD1
cdr3_length: 14
clone_size: -
cdr3_nt: TGTGCCACCCAGGACAGGGCCGGAAACTCACCCCTCCACTTT
cdr3_aa: CATQDRAGNSPLHF

v_call: TRBV19
j_call: TRBJ1-4
d_call: TRBD1
cdr3_length: 14
clone_size: -
cdr3_nt: TGTGCCAGTACCCCCGGGACAGGGATTGAAAAACTGTTTTTT
cdr3_aa: CASTPGTGIEKLFF

v_call: TRBV7-8
j_call: TRBJ2-2
d_call: -
cdr3_length: 18
clone_size: -
cdr3_nt: TGTGCCAGCAGCCCCCAGCGGGGTCGGGCAGGGGGCACCGGGGAGCTGTTTTTT
cdr3_aa: CASSPQRGRAGGTGELFF

v_call: TRBV29-1
j_call: TRBJ2-7
d_call: TRBD1
cdr3_length: 14
clone_size: -
cdr3_nt: TGCAGCGTTGCCGGGACAGCTAGCTCCTACGAGCAGTACTTC
cdr3_aa: CSVAGTASSYEQYF

v_call: TRBV7-2
j_call: TRBJ1-1
d_call: -
cdr3_length: 13
clone_size: -
cdr3_nt: TGTGCCAGCAGCATCGGGCCTAACACTGAAGCTTTCTTT
cdr3_aa: CASSIGPNTEAFF

v_call: TRBV11-3
j_call: TRBJ2-1
d_call: -
cdr3_length: 13
clone_size: -
cdr3_nt: TGTGCCAGCAGCTTAGAATCCTACAATGAGCAGTTCTTC
cdr3_aa: CASSLESYNEQFF

v_call: TRBV5-6
j_call: TRBJ2-5
d_call: TRBD2
cdr3_length: 17
clone_size: -
cdr3_nt: TGTGCCAGCAGCCCTTTCCAGGGGCTAGCGGGGATGGAGACCCAGTACTTC
cdr3_aa: CASSPFQGLAGMETQYF

v_call: TRBV7-9
j_call: TRBJ2-5
d_call: -
cdr3_length: 15
clone_size: -
cdr3_nt: TGTGCCAGCAGCCCTGGGGACACCCGAGGGGAGACCCAGTACTTC
cdr3_aa: CASSPGDTRGETQYF

v_call: TRBV19
j_call: TRBJ1-1
d_call: TRBD1
cdr3_length: 15
clone_size: -
cdr3_nt: TGTGCCAGTGTAGACAGGGGGCAGACGAACACTGAAGCTTTCTTT
cdr3_aa: CASVDRGQTNTEAFF

v_call: TRBV5-1
j_call: TRBJ1-2
d_call: TRBD1
cdr3_length: 11
clone_size: -
cdr3_nt: TGCGCCAGCGGTGACAGGGATGGCTACACCTTC
cdr3_aa: CASGDRDGYTF

v_call: TRBV7-9
j_call: TRBJ2-7
d_call: TRBD2
cdr3_length: 13
clone_size: -
cdr3_nt: TGTGCCAGCATCGGGACTAGCGGGAATCGGCAGTACTTC
cdr3_aa: CASIGTSGNRQYF

v_call: TRBV12-5
j_call: TRBJ1-2
d_call: -
cdr3_length: 14
clone_size: -
cdr3_nt: TGTGCTAGTGGTTTGGCCCAGGGGAGTGGGGGCTACACCTTC
cdr3_aa: CASGLAQGSGGYTF

v_call: TRBV5-1
j_call: TRBJ2-1
d_call: TRBD2
cdr3_length: 16
clone_size: -
cdr3_nt: TGCGCCAGCAGCTTGGGGCTAGCGGGGTTCTACAATGAGCAGTTCTTC
cdr3_aa: CASSLGLAGFYNEQFF

v_call: TRBV5-1
j_call: TRBJ2-2
d_call: -
cdr3_length: 15
clone_size: -
cdr3_nt: TGCGCCAGCAGCTTGGCGGTACGTTTCACCGGGGAGCTGTTTTTT
cdr3_aa: CASSLAVRFTGELFF

v_call: TRBV4-1
j_call: TRBJ1-2
d_call: TRBD1
cdr3_length: 14
clone_size: -
cdr3_nt: TGCGCCAGCAGGCAAGGGCCAGGGGGAGAGGGCTACACCTTC
cdr3_aa: CASRQGPGGEGYTF

v_call: TRBV2
j_call: TRBJ2-7
d_call: TRBD1
cdr3_length: 16
clone_size: once
cdr3_nt: TGTGCCAGCAGCGGAAGACCGGGACAGGCTAGCCACGAGCAGTACTTC
cdr3_aa: CASSGRPGQASHEQYF

v_call: TRBV7-2
j_call: TRBJ2-2
d_call: TRBD2
cdr3_length: 16
clone_size: once
cdr3_nt: TGTGCCAGCAGCTTAGGCCTAGCGGGACGAACCGGGGAGCTGTTTTTT
cdr3_aa: CASSLGLAGRTGELFF

v_call: TRBV5-6
j_call: TRBJ2-7
d_call: -
cdr3_length: 15
clone_size: -
cdr3_nt: TGTGCCAGCAGCTTGAGGGGGGTTCGGTCGGGCGAGCAGTACTTC
cdr3_aa: CASSLRGVRSGEQYF

v_call: TRBV5-1
j_call: TRBJ1-2
d_call: TRBD1
cdr3_length: 15
clone_size: -
cdr3_nt: TGCGCCAGCAGGATGACAGGGGCCTATAACTATGGCTACACCTTC
cdr3_aa: CASRMTGAYNYGYTF

v_call: TRBV5-1
j_call: TRBJ2-7
d_call: -
cdr3_length: 16
clone_size: -
cdr3_nt: TGCGCCAGCACCAACATTAGAGGGGCAGGGGCAGTCGAGCAGTACTTC
cdr3_aa: CASTNIRGAGAVEQYF

v_call: TRBV5-1
j_call: TRBJ1-1
d_call: -
cdr3_length: 14
clone_size: once
cdr3_nt: TGCGCCAGCAGCTTGGAGACCATGCGCACTGAAGCTTTCTTT
cdr3_aa: CASSLETMRTEAFF

v_call: TRBV28
j_call: TRBJ1-5
d_call: TRBD1
cdr3_length: 14
clone_size: -
cdr3_nt: TGTGCCAGCAGGGGGACAGGGGAGGGTCAGCCCCAGCATTTT
cdr3_aa: CASRGTGEGQPQHF

v_call: TRBV2
j_call: TRBJ1-2
d_call: -
cdr3_length: 13
clone_size: -
cdr3_nt: TGTGCCAGCATTGGACAGACTAACTATGGCTACACCTTC
cdr3_aa: CASIGQTNYGYTF

v_call: TRBV7-9
j_call: TRBJ2-1
d_call: TRBD2
cdr3_length: 16
clone_size: -
cdr3_nt: TGTGCCAGCAGCCCTACGGCTAGCGGGGTAAACAATGAGCAGTTCTTC
cdr3_aa: CASSPTASGVNNEQFF

v_call: TRBV11-3
j_call: TRBJ2-7
d_call: -
cdr3_length: 11
clone_size: -
cdr3_nt: TGTGCCAGCAGCGCAGACTACGAGCAGTACTTC
cdr3_aa: CASSADYEQYF

v_call: TRBV5-6
j_call: TRBJ1-2
d_call: -
cdr3_length: 16
clone_size: -
cdr3_nt: TGTGCCAGCAGCTCCACGACAAGGCGGGTAGACTATGGCTACACCTTC
cdr3_aa: CASSSTTRRVDYGYTF

v_call: TRBV19
j_call: TRBJ2-7
d_call: -
cdr3_length: 15
clone_size: -
cdr3_nt: TGTGCCAGTAGTATGGGTGGCGGGCCCTCCTACGAGCAGTACTTC
cdr3_aa: CASSMGGGPSYEQYF

v_call: TRBV6-1
j_call: TRBJ2-7
d_call: -
cdr3_length: 13
clone_size: -
cdr3_nt: TGTGCCAGCAGTGAATGGACAGCCTACGAGCAGTACTTC
cdr3_aa: CASSEWTAYEQYF

v_call: TRBV6-1
j_call: TRBJ2-5
d_call: -
cdr3_length: 15
clone_size: -
cdr3_nt: TGTGCCAGCAGTGAGCCTAGGACTTTTAGGGAGACCCAGTACTTC
cdr3_aa: CASSEPRTFRETQYF

v_call: TRBV4-1
j_call: TRBJ1-1
d_call: -
cdr3_length: 16
clone_size: few
cdr3_nt: TGCGCCAGCAGCCAAGGTCTCGGGGTCGGGAGCACTGAAGCTTTCTTT
cdr3_aa: CASSQGLGVGSTEAFF

v_call: TRBV7-2
j_call: TRBJ1-2
d_call: -
cdr3_length: 13
clone_size: once
cdr3_nt: TGTGCCAGCAGCCCCAACAGGGAGGCTGGCTACACCTTC
cdr3_aa: CASSPNREAGYTF

v_call: TRBV11-2
j_call: TRBJ2-2
d_call: -
cdr3_length: 15
clone_size: -
cdr3_nt: TGTGCCAGCAGCTTAGATGCAGAGAACACCGGGGAGCTGTTTTTT
cdr3_aa: CASSLDAENTGELFF

v_call: TRBV9
j_call: TRBJ2-2
d_call: -
cdr3_length: 14
clone_size: -
cdr3_nt: TGTGCCAGCAGCGTAGGGGTGAACACCGGGGAGCTGTTTTTT
cdr3_aa: CASSVGVNTGELFF

v_call: TRBV19
j_call: TRBJ2-3
d_call: TRBD2
cdr3_length: 16
clone_size: -
cdr3_nt: TGTGCCAGTAGGGACGGACTAGCGGCTGGCACAGATACGCAGTATTTT
cdr3_aa: CASRDGLAAGTDTQYF

v_call: TRBV7-9
j_call: TRBJ2-7
d_call: -
cdr3_length: 14
clone_size: few
cdr3_nt: TGTGCCAGCAGCTTAGGTGTGACGTCCTACGAGCAGTACTTC
cdr3_aa: CASSLGVTSYEQYF

v_call: TRBV9
j_call: TRBJ1-2
d_call: -
cdr3_length: 15
clone_size: -
cdr3_nt: TGTGCCAGCAGCGTCCACGAACAGGGTTCAGGGGGCTACACCTTC
cdr3_aa: CASSVHEQGSGGYTF

v_call: TRBV5-6
j_call: TRBJ1-3
d_call: -
cdr3_length: 19
clone_size: -
cdr3_nt: TGTGCCAGCAGCTGGGGAGGGGCCGGGACCGACTCCTCTGGAAACACCATATATTTT
cdr3_aa: CASSWGGAGTDSSGNTIYF

v_call: TRBV27
j_call: TRBJ2-1
d_call: -
cdr3_length: 13
clone_size: few
cdr3_nt: TGTGCCAGCAGTTTAGGTCAGGGCCATGAGCAGTTCTTC
cdr3_aa: CASSLGQGHEQFF

v_call: TRBV5-5
j_call: TRBJ2-6
d_call: TRBD1
cdr3_length: 17
clone_size: -
cdr3_nt: TGTGCCAGCAGCAAGACAGGGGATAACTCTGGGGCCAACGTCCTGACTTTC
cdr3_aa: CASSKTGDNSGANVLTF

v_call: TRBV7-2
j_call: TRBJ2-5
d_call: -
cdr3_length: 14
clone_size: -
cdr3_nt: TGTGCCAGCAGCTTAGAGTGGGGGGCGGAGACCCAGTACTTC
cdr3_aa: CASSLEWGAETQYF

v_call: TRBV7-2
j_call: TRBJ2-7
d_call: -
cdr3_length: 13
clone_size: -
cdr3_nt: TGTGCCAGCAGCTTAAACACTCGCTACGAGCAGTACTTC
cdr3_aa: CASSLNTRYEQYF

v_call: TRBV6-5
j_call: TRBJ1-4
d_call: -
cdr3_length: 15
clone_size: -
cdr3_nt: TGTGCCAGCAGTTACTCGGGGGCAACTAATGAAAAACTGTTTTTT
cdr3_aa: CASSYSGATNEKLFF

v_call: TRBV19
j_call: TRBJ1-1
d_call: TRBD1
cdr3_length: 15
clone_size: -
cdr3_nt: TGTGCCAGTAGTATTGGGCAGGGGGCATTTACTGAAGCTTTCTTT
cdr3_aa: CASSIGQGAFTEAFF

v_call: TRBV9
j_call: TRBJ2-5
d_call: -
cdr3_length: 17
clone_size: -
cdr3_nt: TGTGCCAGCAGCGTAGGTTTATCCGGGACACTCCAAGAGACCCAGTACTTC
cdr3_aa: CASSVGLSGTLQETQYF

v_call: TRBV10-3
j_call: TRBJ2-5
d_call: TRBD2
cdr3_length: 15
clone_size: -
cdr3_nt: TGTGCCATCAGTGATTTAGGGAGGGCTCGGGAGACCCAGTACTTC
cdr3_aa: CAISDLGRARETQYF

v_call: TRBV5-6
j_call: TRBJ2-2
d_call: -
cdr3_length: 16
clone_size: -
cdr3_nt: TGTGCCAGCAGCTTTAGGTCCACAGCGTACACCGGGGAGCTGTTTTTT
cdr3_aa: CASSFRSTAYTGELFF

v_call: TRBV28
j_call: TRBJ2-1
d_call: TRBD2
cdr3_length: 15
clone_size: few
cdr3_nt: TGTGCCAGCACCTTAGCGGGAGGGCCTATCAATGAGCAGTTCTTC
cdr3_aa: CASTLAGGPINEQFF

v_call: TRBV6-1
j_call: TRBJ2-7
d_call: TRBD2
cdr3_length: 15
clone_size: -
cdr3_nt: TGTGCCAGCAGTGATACTAGCGGGATTTCCTACGAGCAGTACTTC
cdr3_aa: CASSDTSGISYEQYF